The 30 T cell receptor beta chains listed next were all sequenced from one sample in a study of beta chain features in type 1 diabetes. Expressed TCRB transcripts got sequenced, as all isolated RNA was reverse transcribed. Sequencing was performed with immunoSEQ multiplex PCR; in TCRdb, only in-frame clones are kept and a portion is missing. The sample shows approximately 330,000 clones, roughly 9.6% of them seen only once. Sequencing was performed on naive CD4+ T cells from blood. The receptors were gathered from a woman aged 30 to 39 in good health.

This clone came up a few times. The chain carries TRBV27 and TRBJ2-2; 8 bases match TRBD1. J gave up 5 bases and V 6 bases, and 11 bases lay outside the gene matches. This CDR3 is built from 16 residues. Germline values: CDR1 MNHEY, CDR2 SMNVEV (reference sequence). The CDR3 sequence: CASRRNRGSSTGELFF. The CDR3 DNA follows: TGTGCCAGCAGAAGAAACAGGGGGTCGTCAACCGGGGAGCTGTTTTTT.

The table lists this clone with a few counts. V and J are TRBV7-2 and TRBJ2-3; 10 nucleotides match TRBD1. With 4 bases clipped from V and 2 bases from J, the junction kept 3 bases outside the gene matches. Germline V gene lookup returns CDR1 SGHTA and CDR2 FQGNSA. This CDR3 contains 15 residues. This CDR3 reads CASSWDRGPTDTQYF. The CDR3 nucleotides are TGTGCCAGCAGCTGGGACAGGGGACCCACAGATACGCAGTATTTT.

This clone was detected only a few times. CDR3 DNA: TGTGCCAGCACACCCTTACTAGCGGGAGGGCGGGAGCAGTACTTC. Translation: CASTPLLAGGREQYF. The V and J genes are TRBV7-2 and TRBJ2-7, with TRBD2 matching 13 bases. The CDR3 loop spans 15 amino acids. The ends lost 7 bases at V and 7 bases at J; junction bases unmatched: 10. Germline CDR1 reads SGHTA; CDR2 reads FQGNSA. Together with reference TRBV7-2 and TRBJ2-7, the CDR3 gives the full variable domain: GAGVSQSPSNKVTEKGKDVELRCDPISGHTALYWYRQSLGQGLEFLIYFQGNSAPDKSGLPSDRFSAERTGGSVSTLTIQRTQQEDSAVYLCASTPLLAGGREQYFGPGTRLTVT.

This sequence joins TRBV6-5 and TRBJ2-7; TRBD2 aligns across 7 bases. The V gene end was trimmed by 6 bases and the J gene end by 2 bases; junction bases not matched to a gene: 4. Germline CDR1 reads MNHEY; CDR2 reads SVGAGI. This CDR3 is 13 amino acids long. Written as DNA, the CDR3 is TGTGCCAGCAGACCGGGAGGCGCCTACGAGCAGTACTTC. Translated, it gives CASRPGGAYEQYF.

The chain has TRBV14 and TRBJ2-7; D might be TRBD2 (6 bases). The germline V gene has CDR1 SGHDN and CDR2 FVKESK. Between the trimmed V and J ends, which lost 0 bases and 5 bases, there was a span of 23 bases. The CDR3 runs to 18 residues. The CDR3 coding sequence is TGTGCCAGCAGCCAAGATAAGTGGGGCCGGACGCGGGGCCACGAGCAGTACTTC. Amino acid sequence: CASSQDKWGRTRGHEQYF.

The chain recombines TRBV28 with TRBJ1-2; 9 bases fit TRBD1. J lost 8 bases, V lost 5 bases, and 12 bases had no gene match. The germline V gene has CDR1 MDHEN and CDR2 SYDVKM. The CDR3 runs to 15 residues. CDR3 sequence: CASSPPGQGGRGYTF. CDR3 nucleotides: TGTGCCAGCAGTCCTCCGGGACAGGGAGGACGGGGCTACACCTTC.

This chain uses TRBV28 with TRBJ2-7; the D gene is possibly TRBD1 (5 bases). The CDR3 covers 14 residues. The V end was cut by 7 bases, the J end by 5 bases, with 18 bases between. Germline assignment: CDR1 MDHEN and CDR2 SYDVKM. The CDR3, as DNA: TGTGCCAGCACTAATTATCCAGGGTCCCACGAGCAGTACTTC. Translating it yields CASTNYPGSHEQYF.

This clone was seen a handful of times. The V and J genes are TRBV4-3 and TRBJ1-1; TRBD1 agrees at 7 bases. V trimming: 4 bases; J trimming: 1 base; junction bases outside the gene matches: 9. The CDR3 has 16 residues. Germline V lookup: CDR1 LGHNA, CDR2 YSLEER. This CDR3 reads CASSPGLDRPNTEAFF. The CDR3 nucleotides read TGCGCCAGCAGCCCCGGGCTGGACAGGCCGAACACTGAAGCTTTCTTT.

This clone was counted a few times. CDR3 bases: TGTGCCAGCAGCTATGGGACAGGGGATAACTATGGCTACACCTTC. It specifies CASSYGTGDNYGYTF. This chain joins TRBV7-3 and TRBJ1-2; 10 nucleotides agree with TRBD1. CDR1 SGHTA and CDR2 FQGTGA come from the germline V gene. Trimming cost V 4 bases and J 1 base; bases outside gene matches: 3. The CDR3 is 15 amino acids.

This clone was observed a few times. J is TRBJ2-1 and V is TRBV7-3; 10 bases line up with TRBD2. Germline V lookup: CDR1 SGHTA, CDR2 FQGTGA. J was trimmed by 7 bases and V by 2 bases; bases with no gene match: 8. This CDR3 has 16 residues. The CDR3 nucleotides read TGTGCCAGCAGCTTAGAGGCTAGCGGGAGTTGGAATGAGCAGTTCTTC. Translating gives CASSLEASGSWNEQFF. The full variable domain, its missing parts supplied by reference TRBV7-3 and TRBJ2-1, is GAGVSQTPSNKVTEKGKYVELRCDPISGHTALYWYRQSLGQGPEFLIYFQGTGAADDSGLPNDRFFAVRPEGSVSTLKIQRTERGDSAVYLCASSLEASGSWNEQFFGPGTRLTVL.

There are a few counts of this clone. This chain joins TRBV30 and TRBJ2-2, with TRBD2 matching 11 bases. Germline CDR1 GTSNPN, CDR2 SVGIG (reference sequence). Trimming removed 7 bases from V and 7 bases from J; junction bases left unmatched: 11. This CDR3 has 15 amino acids. The CDR3 region has the DNA TGTGCCTCTGAGTCACTAGCGGGAGCGGTCGGGGAGCTGTTTTTT. It specifies CASESLAGAVGELFF.

This clone was seen a few times. The chain employs TRBV9 and TRBJ2-2, with D possibly matching TRBD1 (5 bases). Germline V lookup: CDR1 SGDLS, CDR2 YYNGEE. The germline V and J ends were trimmed by 4 bases and 6 bases, with 7 bases remaining between them. CDR3 length: 12 amino acids. CDR3 nucleotide sequence: TGTGCCAGCAGCCAAGGGGCCGGGGAGCTGTTTTTT. Its translation is CASSQGAGELFF.

J is TRBJ1-1 and V is TRBV6-1; D remains unclear. There are 15 residues in the CDR3. Trimming left V 3 bases short and J 3 bases short, with 14 bases between. Per germline, CDR1 MNHNS and CDR2 SASEGT. CDR3 DNA sequence: TGTGCCAGCAGTGATACCGGCGGGCTGGACACTGAAGCTTTCTTT. Amino acid sequence: CASSDTGGLDTEAFF.

The V call is TRBV4-2, the J call TRBJ2-7; 13 nucleotides match TRBD2. Losses at the gene ends were 0 bases for V and 3 bases for J; bases not matched to a gene: 2. The germline CDR1 and CDR2 sequences are LGHNA and YNFKEQ. This CDR3 is built from 16 residues. CDR3 residues: CASSQETSGRGYEQYF. CDR3 DNA sequence: TGTGCCAGCAGCCAAGAAACTAGCGGGAGGGGCTACGAGCAGTACTTC.

This clone was counted between two and nine times. The V gene is TRBV7-9, the J gene TRBJ1-1, with TRBD1 matching 10 bases. Looked up from germline, CDR1 is SEHNR and CDR2 is FQNEAQ (reference sequence). V gave up 11 bases and J gave up 6 bases; unmatched junction bases: 3. The CDR3 consists of 11 residues. CDR3 DNA sequence: TGTGCCCCCGGGACAGGGGCTGAAGCTTTCTTT. Protein product: CAPGTGAEAFF.

On this clone: The same CDR3 also results from other DNA sequences found in this sample. The chain uses TRBV20-1 and TRBJ2-5, with D tentatively TRBD1 (6 bases). This CDR3 has 11 residues. Trimming cost V 6 bases and J 4 bases, with 9 bases left between them. Germline V lookup: CDR1 DFQATT, CDR2 SNEGSKA (reference sequence). This CDR3 is CSAPRGETQYF. The DNA of the CDR3 is TGCAGTGCCCCCAGGGGAGAGACCCAGTACTTC.

The genes are TRBV7-9 and TRBJ1-6; 8 nucleotides line up with TRBD1. CDR1 is SEHNR, CDR2 FQNEAQ, per germline (reference sequence). The CDR3 length is 15 residues. V gave up 1 base and J gave up 9 bases; unmatched junction bases: 5. This CDR3 reads CASSLGAGGVSPLHF. The DNA of the CDR3 is TGTGCCAGCAGCTTAGGAGCAGGGGGCGTTTCACCCCTCCACTTT.

The V call is TRBV11-3, the J call TRBJ2-1; D remains ambiguous. V was trimmed by 0 bases and J by 6 bases, leaving 6 bases between them. This CDR3 comprises 13 residues. The germline CDR1 and CDR2 sequences are SGHNT and YENEEA. The CDR3 DNA follows: TGTGCCAGCAGCTTAGATCTTCGCAATGAGCAGTTCTTC. Translating it yields CASSLDLRNEQFF.

The rearrangement joins TRBV28 to TRBJ2-2, with no clear D. With 3 bases removed from V and 7 bases from J, the gap between germline ends came to 9 bases. This CDR3 spans 13 amino acids. Germline CDR1 reads MDHEN; CDR2 reads SYDVKM. CDR3 protein: CASSFRSSGELFF. The CDR3 coding sequence is TGTGCCAGCAGTTTTCGTAGCAGCGGGGAGCTGTTTTTT.

This clone was counted between two and nine times. The chain combines TRBV25-1 with TRBJ1-1; maybe TRBD1 (6 bases). Germline-derived CDR1 and CDR2 are MGHDK and SYGVNS. CDR3 length: 13 residues. V gave up 4 bases and J gave up 1 base, with 7 bases separating them. The CDR3 DNA is TGTGCCAGCAGTGCAGGGGAGAACACTGAAGCTTTCTTT. This codes for CASSAGENTEAFF.

The gene calls are TRBV7-9 and TRBJ1-1; TRBD1 matches 7 bases. This CDR3 comprises 15 residues. With V trimmed by 4 bases and J by 1 base, 6 bases remained unmatched. Germline CDR1 and CDR2: SEHNR and FQNEAQ (reference sequence). This CDR3 reads CASSSLGQRNTEAFF. CDR3 nucleotide sequence: TGTGCCAGCAGCTCCCTGGGACAGCGGAACACTGAAGCTTTCTTT.

This clone was found a few times. The rearrangement links TRBV9 to TRBJ2-1, with 11 bases lining up with TRBD2. CDR3 size: 16 residues. V was pared by 0 bases and J by 8 bases, with 7 bases of the junction left unmatched. Germline V CDR1 and CDR2: SGDLS, YYNGEE. Here the CDR3 reads CASSVDASGRIDEQFF. CDR3 nucleotides: TGTGCCAGCAGCGTAGACGCTAGCGGGAGGATCGATGAGCAGTTCTTC. Based on the CDR3 plus reference TRBV9 and TRBJ2-1, the full variable domain is DSGVTQTPKHLITATGQRVTLRCSPRSGDLSVYWYQQSLDQGLQFLIQYYNGEERAKGNILERFSAQQFPDLHSELNLSSLELGDSALYFCASSVDASGRIDEQFFGPGTRLTVL.

This clone was seen a few times. J is TRBJ1-2 and V is TRBV6-5; D perhaps matches TRBD1 (6 bases). The CDR3 contains 12 residues. Germline-derived CDR1 and CDR2 are MNHEY and SVGAGI. Trimming pared 6 bases from V and 5 bases from J, leaving 10 bases between. CDR3 nucleotide sequence: TGTGCCAGCAGGGAGACAGGATATGGCTACACCTTC. It yields the protein CASRETGYGYTF.

The sample holds a few counts of this clone. The chain couples TRBV6-1 to TRBJ1-2; weak D call: TRBD1 (5 bases). The CDR3 consists of 14 residues. V lost 8 bases and J lost 1, with 14 bases in between. Germline values: CDR1 MNHNS, CDR2 SASEGT. The CDR3 here is CASVIMDINYGYTF. DNA of the CDR3: TGTGCCAGCGTAATAATGGACATTAACTATGGCTACACCTTC.

This clone was recorded a few times. The chain employs TRBV4-2 and TRBJ2-5, with D uncertain. The CDR3 is made up of 13 amino acids. V was trimmed by 3 bases and J by 3 bases, leaving 8 bases between them. CDR1 LGHNA and CDR2 YNFKEQ come from the germline V gene. The CDR3, as DNA: TGTGCCAGCAGCCAGAAGCGCGAAGAGACCCAGTACTTC. Amino acids: CASSQKREETQYF.

The chain joins TRBV7-3 to TRBJ2-1; TRBD2 might be the D (6 bases). Germline values: CDR1 SGHTA, CDR2 FQGTGA. V was pared by 4 bases and J by 0 bases, with 10 bases between. The CDR3 length is 15 residues. DNA of the CDR3: TGTGCCAGCAGCTCGGGACTCCGCTCCTACAATGAGCAGTTCTTC. Translation: CASSSGLRSYNEQFF.

The chain has TRBV10-3 and TRBJ2-7; 9 positions match TRBD1. The germline CDR1 and CDR2 sequences are ENHRY and SYGVKD. Trimming at V came to 0 bases and at J to 1 base, leaving 4 bases not matched to a gene. The CDR3 loop spans 16 amino acids. The CDR3 DNA follows: TGTGCCATCAGTGAGTCGACAGGGGGAAAGTCCTACGAGCAGTACTTC. Its protein is CAISESTGGKSYEQYF.

V and J are TRBV5-1 and TRBJ2-6; 9 bases match TRBD1. The V and J ends lost 1 base and 2 bases, in that order; junction bases with no gene match: 4. The V gene's germline CDR1 is SGHRS and CDR2 YFSETQ. The CDR3 is 17 residues long. Here the CDR3 reads CASSLLGTGTGANVLTF. The CDR3 DNA reads as TGCGCCAGCAGCTTGCTGGGGACAGGGACTGGGGCCAACGTCCTGACTTTC.

The chain uses TRBV9 and TRBJ2-6; D might be TRBD1 (5 bases). With 3 bases removed from V and 0 bases from J, the gap between germline ends came to 10 bases. The CDR3 contains 16 residues. Looked up from germline, CDR1 is SGDLS and CDR2 is YYNGEE. CDR3 coding DNA: TGTGCCAGCAGCGGCAGGGCTCTCTCTGGGGCCAACGTCCTGACTTTC. As protein: CASSGRALSGANVLTF.

V is TRBV28 and J is TRBJ1-1; possibly TRBD1 for D (6 bases). The CDR3 has 15 residues. CDR1 MDHEN and CDR2 SYDVKM come from the germline V gene. Deletions cut 5 bases from V and 1 base from J, with 14 bases between. In DNA, the CDR3 is TGTGCCAGCAGTCCTCAACAGGGCCCGAACACTGAAGCTTTCTTT. Its translation is CASSPQQGPNTEAFF. Full variable domain (outside the CDR3, taken from reference TRBV28 and TRBJ1-1): DVKVTQSSRYLVKRTGEKVFLECVQDMDHENMFWYRQDPGLGLRLIYFSYDVKMKEKGDIPEGYSVSREKKERFSLILESASTNQTSMYLCASSPQQGPNTEAFFGQGTRLTVV.